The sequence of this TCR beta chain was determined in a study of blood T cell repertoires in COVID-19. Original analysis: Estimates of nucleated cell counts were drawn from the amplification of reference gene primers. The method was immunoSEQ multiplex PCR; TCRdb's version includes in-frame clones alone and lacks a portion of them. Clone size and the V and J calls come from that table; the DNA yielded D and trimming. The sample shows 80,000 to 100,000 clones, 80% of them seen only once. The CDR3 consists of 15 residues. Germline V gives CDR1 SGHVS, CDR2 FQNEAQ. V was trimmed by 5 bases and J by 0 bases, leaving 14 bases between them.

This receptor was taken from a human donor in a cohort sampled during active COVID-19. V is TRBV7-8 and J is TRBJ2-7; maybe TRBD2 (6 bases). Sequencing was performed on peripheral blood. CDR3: CASSPSRGISYEQYF. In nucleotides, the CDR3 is TGTGCCAGCAGCCCCAGTCGCGGGATCTCCTACGAGCAGTACTTC.